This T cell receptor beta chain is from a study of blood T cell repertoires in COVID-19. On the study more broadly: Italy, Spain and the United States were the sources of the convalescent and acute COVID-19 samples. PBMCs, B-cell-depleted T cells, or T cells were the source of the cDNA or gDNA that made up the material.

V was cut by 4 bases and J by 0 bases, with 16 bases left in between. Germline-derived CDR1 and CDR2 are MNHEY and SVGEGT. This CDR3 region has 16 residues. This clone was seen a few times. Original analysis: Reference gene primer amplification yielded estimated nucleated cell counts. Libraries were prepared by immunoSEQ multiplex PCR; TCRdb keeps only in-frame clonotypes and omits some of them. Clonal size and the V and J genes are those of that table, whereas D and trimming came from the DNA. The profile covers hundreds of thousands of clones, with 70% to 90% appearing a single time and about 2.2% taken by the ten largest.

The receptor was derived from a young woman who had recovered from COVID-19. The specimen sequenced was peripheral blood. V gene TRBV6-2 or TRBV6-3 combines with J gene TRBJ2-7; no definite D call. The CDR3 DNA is TGTGCCAGCAGTTCCCCACTGTTAAGAGGCTCCTACGAGCAGTACTTC. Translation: CASSSPLLRGSYEQYF.